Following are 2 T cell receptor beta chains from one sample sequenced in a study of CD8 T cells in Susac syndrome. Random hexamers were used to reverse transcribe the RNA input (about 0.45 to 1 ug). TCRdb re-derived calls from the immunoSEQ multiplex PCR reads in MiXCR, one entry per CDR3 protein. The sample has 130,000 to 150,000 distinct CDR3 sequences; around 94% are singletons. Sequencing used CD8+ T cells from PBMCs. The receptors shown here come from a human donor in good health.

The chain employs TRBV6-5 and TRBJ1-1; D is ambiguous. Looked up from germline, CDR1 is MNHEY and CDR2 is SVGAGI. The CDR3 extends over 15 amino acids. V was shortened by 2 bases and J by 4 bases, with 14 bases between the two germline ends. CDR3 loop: CASSYVGPLGTEAFF. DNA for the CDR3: TGTGCCAGCAGTTACGTAGGCCCCCTGGGCACTGAAGCTTTCTTT.

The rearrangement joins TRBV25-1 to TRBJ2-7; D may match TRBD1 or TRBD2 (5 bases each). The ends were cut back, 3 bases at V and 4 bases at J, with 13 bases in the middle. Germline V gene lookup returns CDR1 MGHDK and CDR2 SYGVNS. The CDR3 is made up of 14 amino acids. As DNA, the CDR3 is TGTGCCAGCAGTGACCGGGACCGCCTTTACGAGCAGTACTTC. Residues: CASSDRDRLYEQYF.